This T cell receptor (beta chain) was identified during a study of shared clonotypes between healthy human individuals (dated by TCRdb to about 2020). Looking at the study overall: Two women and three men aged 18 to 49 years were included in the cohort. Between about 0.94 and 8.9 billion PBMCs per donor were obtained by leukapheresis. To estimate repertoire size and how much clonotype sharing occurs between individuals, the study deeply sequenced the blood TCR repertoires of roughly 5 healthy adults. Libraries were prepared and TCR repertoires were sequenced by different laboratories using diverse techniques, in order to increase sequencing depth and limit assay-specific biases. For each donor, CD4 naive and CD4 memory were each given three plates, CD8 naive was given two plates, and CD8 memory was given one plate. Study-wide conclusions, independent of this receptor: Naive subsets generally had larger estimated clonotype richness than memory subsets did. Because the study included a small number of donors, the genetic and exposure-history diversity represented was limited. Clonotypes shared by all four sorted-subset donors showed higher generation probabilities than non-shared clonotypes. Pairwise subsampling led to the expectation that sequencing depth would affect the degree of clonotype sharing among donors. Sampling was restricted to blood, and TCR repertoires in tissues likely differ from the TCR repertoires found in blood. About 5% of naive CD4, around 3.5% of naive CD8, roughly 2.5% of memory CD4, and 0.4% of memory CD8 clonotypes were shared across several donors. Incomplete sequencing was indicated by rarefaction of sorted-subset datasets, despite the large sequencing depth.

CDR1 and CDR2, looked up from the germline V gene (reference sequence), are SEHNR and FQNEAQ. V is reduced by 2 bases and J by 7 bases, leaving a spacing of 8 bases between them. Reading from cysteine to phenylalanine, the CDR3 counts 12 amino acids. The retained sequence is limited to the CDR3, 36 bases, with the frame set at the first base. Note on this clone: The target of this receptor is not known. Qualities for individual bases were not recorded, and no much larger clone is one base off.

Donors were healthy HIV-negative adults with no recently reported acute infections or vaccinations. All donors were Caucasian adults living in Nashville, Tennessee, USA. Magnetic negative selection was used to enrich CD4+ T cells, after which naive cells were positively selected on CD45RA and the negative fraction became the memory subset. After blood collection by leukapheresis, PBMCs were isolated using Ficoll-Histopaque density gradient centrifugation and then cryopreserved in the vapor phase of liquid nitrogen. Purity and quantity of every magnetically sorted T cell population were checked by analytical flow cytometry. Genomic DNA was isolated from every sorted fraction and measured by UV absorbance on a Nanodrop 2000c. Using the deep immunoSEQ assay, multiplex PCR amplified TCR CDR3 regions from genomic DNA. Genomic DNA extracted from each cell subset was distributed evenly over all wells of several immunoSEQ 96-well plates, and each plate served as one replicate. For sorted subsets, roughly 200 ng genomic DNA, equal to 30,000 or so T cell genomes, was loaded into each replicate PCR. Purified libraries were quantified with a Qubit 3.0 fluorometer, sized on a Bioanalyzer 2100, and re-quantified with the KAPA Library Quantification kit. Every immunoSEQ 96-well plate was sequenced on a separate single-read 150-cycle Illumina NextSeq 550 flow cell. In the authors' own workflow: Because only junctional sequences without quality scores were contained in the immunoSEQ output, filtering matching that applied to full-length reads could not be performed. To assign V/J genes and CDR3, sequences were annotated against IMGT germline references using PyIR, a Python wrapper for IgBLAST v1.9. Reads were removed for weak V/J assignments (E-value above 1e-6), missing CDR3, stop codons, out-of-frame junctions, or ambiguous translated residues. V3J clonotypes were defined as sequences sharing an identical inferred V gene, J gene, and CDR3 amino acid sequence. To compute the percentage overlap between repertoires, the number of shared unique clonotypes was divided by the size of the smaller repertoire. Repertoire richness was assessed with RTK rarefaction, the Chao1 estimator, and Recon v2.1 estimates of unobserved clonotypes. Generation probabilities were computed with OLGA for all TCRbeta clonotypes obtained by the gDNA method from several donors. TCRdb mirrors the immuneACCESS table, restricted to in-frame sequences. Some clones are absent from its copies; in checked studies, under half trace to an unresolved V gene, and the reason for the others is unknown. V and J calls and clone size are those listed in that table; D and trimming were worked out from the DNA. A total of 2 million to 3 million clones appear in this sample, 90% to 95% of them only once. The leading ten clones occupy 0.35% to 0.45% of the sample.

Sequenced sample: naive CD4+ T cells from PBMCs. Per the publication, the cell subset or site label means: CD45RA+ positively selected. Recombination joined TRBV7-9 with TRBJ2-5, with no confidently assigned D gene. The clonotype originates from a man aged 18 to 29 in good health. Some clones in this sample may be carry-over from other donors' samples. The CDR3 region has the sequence CASSLSVGTQYF. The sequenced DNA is TGTGCCAGCAGCTTATCCGTGGGGACCCAGTACTTC.